These 31 T cell receptor beta chains came from one sample sequenced in a study of cytomegalovirus exposure and HLA in healthy donors. The PCR made use of 60 Vbeta and 13 Jbeta primers. Assay used: immunoSEQ multiplex PCR; TCRdb lists only in-frame clones, some missing. The data hold some 92,000 clones, with about 80% observed a single time. The sequenced sample consisted of PBMCs. The receptor set was obtained from a man between 18 and 35 years old in good health and CMV-seropositive.

The chain couples TRBV28 to TRBJ2-6; weak D call: TRBD1 (6 bases). The V end lost 5 bases, the J end lost 4 bases, and 12 bases lay between the germline ends. In germline, CDR1 is MDHEN, CDR2 SYDVKM. The CDR3 loop spans 15 amino acids. In nucleotides, the CDR3 is TGTGCCAGCAGTCCTACAGGGTCCGGGGCCAACGTCCTGACTTTC. It translates to CASSPTGSGANVLTF. Complete variable domain (other parts from reference TRBV28 and TRBJ2-6): DVKVTQSSRYLVKRTGEKVFLECVQDMDHENMFWYRQDPGLGLRLIYFSYDVKMKEKGDIPEGYSVSREKKERFSLILESASTNQTSMYLCASSPTGSGANVLTFGAGSRLTVL.

The chain employs TRBV2 and TRBJ2-3; 7 bases map to TRBD1. The germline gives CDR1 SNHLY, CDR2 FYNNEI. With 5 bases clipped from V and 6 bases from J, the junction kept 11 bases outside the gene matches. The CDR3 has 15 amino acids. For the CDR3, the DNA is TGTGCCAGCAGTCCTGACAGGGTTGTTACGGATACGCAGTATTTT. Encoded protein: CASSPDRVVTDTQYF.

The chain joins TRBV4-1 to TRBJ1-2; D is uncertain. Germline loops: CDR1 MGHRA, CDR2 YSYEKL. With 5 bases removed from V and 3 bases from J, the gap between germline ends came to 19 bases. There are 16 residues in the CDR3. CDR3 bases: TGCGCCAGCAGCAAGGGCCGAGGGCAGGCGTACTATGGCTACACCTTC. Its protein is CASSKGRGQAYYGYTF.

The rearrangement links TRBV7-5 to TRBJ2-1; the table's D call, TRBD2, was not checked against the DNA. TRBV7-5 is a listed pseudogene. There are 18 residues in the CDR3. Here the CDR3 reads CVRSLYCSGLAEDNEQFF. CDR3 coding DNA: TGTGTCAGAAGCCTATACTGCTCGGGACTAGCGGAAGATAATGAGCAGTTCTTC.

The J gene is TRBJ2-2, the V gene TRBV11-3; D perhaps matches TRBD2 (6 bases). V shed 3 bases and J shed 8 bases, with 19 bases lying between them. The V gene's germline CDR1 is SGHNT and CDR2 YENEEA. This CDR3 contains 16 residues. The CDR3 DNA reads as TGTGCCAGCAGCTTCCGGGACTTCTGGTTTGGGGGGGAGCTGTTTTTT. Translation gives CASSFRDFWFGGELFF.

The J gene is TRBJ2-3, the V gene TRBV27, with 10 bases matching TRBD2. The germline gives CDR1 MNHEY, CDR2 SMNVEV (reference sequence). The trim removed 4 bases at V and 11 bases at J, leaving 6 bases unmatched. This CDR3 has 13 residues. CDR3 DNA sequence: TGTGCCAGCAGTTACGGGACTAGCGCTGAGCAGTATTTT. This gives the protein CASSYGTSAEQYF.

This clone has just one count. The chain carries TRBV30 and TRBJ2-7, with TRBD2 as a possible D gene (5 bases). The CDR3 sequence is 11 residues long. Germline V lookup: CDR1 GTSNPN, CDR2 SVGIG (reference sequence). CDR3 residues: CATSLSREQYF. The CDR3 DNA sequence: TGTGCAACTAGTCTGTCTCGCGAGCAGTACTTC.

This clone has a handful of counts. The chain carries TRBV10-3 and TRBJ2-3; D is uncertain. V dropped 4 bases and J dropped 0 bases, with 5 bases sitting between them. The germline V gene encodes CDR1 ENHRY and CDR2 SYGVKD. CDR3 length equals 13 residues. CDR3 DNA sequence: TGTGCCATCAGTGTAACTAGCACAGATACGCAGTATTTT. This gives the protein CAISVTSTDTQYF.

The chain combines TRBV5-1 with TRBJ2-5; 7 bases match TRBD1. CDR1 SGHRS and CDR2 YFSETQ come from the germline V gene. CDR3 length: 18 residues. The trim removed 1 base at V and 5 bases at J, leaving 17 bases unmatched. The CDR3 nucleotides read TGCGCCAGCAGCTTGAAGGGGGCCCACGCCGGGTGGACGGAGACCCAGTACTTC. Translation gives CASSLKGAHAGWTETQYF.

This chain joins TRBV27 and TRBJ2-3, with 12 positions matching TRBD1. Looked up from germline, CDR1 is MNHEY and CDR2 is SMNVEV (reference sequence). V dropped 5 bases and J dropped 2; count of bases not matched to a gene: 5. The CDR3 length is 16 residues. This CDR3 is CASSPGTGGFTDTQYF. In DNA form, the CDR3 reads TGTGCCAGCAGTCCCGGGACAGGGGGCTTCACAGATACGCAGTATTTT.

The chain has TRBV25-1 and TRBJ2-7, with 16 bases that match TRBD2. The CDR3 has 18 residues. The J segment lost 4 bases and the V segment lost 1 base, leaving 7 bases of the junction unmatched. The germline V gene encodes CDR1 MGHDK and CDR2 SYGVNS. The CDR3 loop reads CASSESGLAGGHCYEQYF. As DNA, the CDR3 is TGTGCCAGCAGTGAATCGGGACTAGCGGGGGGGCATTGTTACGAGCAGTACTTC.

The chain is built from TRBV28 and TRBJ1-1; D remains unclear. The CDR3 has 15 amino acids. In germline, CDR1 is MDHEN, CDR2 SYDVKM. V gave up 6 bases and J gave up 1 base, with 15 bases separating them. CDR3 amino acids: CASSTNGRGNTEAFF. The CDR3 DNA is TGTGCCAGCAGCACCAACGGACGGGGGAACACTGAAGCTTTCTTT.

The rearrangement links TRBV19 to TRBJ2-3, with 10 positions matching TRBD2. The CDR3 runs to 15 residues. Trimming at V came to 0 bases and at J to 12 bases, leaving 9 bases not matched to a gene. CDR1 and CDR2 (germline): LNHDA, SQIVND (reference sequence). The chain's CDR3 is CASSIDGIAGGSQYF. The CDR3 DNA follows: TGTGCCAGTAGTATAGATGGTATAGCGGGGGGATCCCAGTATTTT.

The gene calls are TRBV19 and TRBJ1-2, with D maybe TRBD1 (6 bases). V was clipped by 7 bases and J by 4 bases, with 16 bases between them. CDR1 is LNHDA, CDR2 SQIVND, per germline (reference sequence). The CDR3 consists of 14 residues. The CDR3 sequence: CASTRTVGPYGYTF. CDR3 DNA: TGTGCCAGTACCCGGACAGTTGGGCCCTATGGCTACACCTTC.

The chain uses TRBV15 and TRBJ2-7; TRBD1 matches at 7 bases. V trimming: 3 bases; J trimming: 1 base; junction bases outside the gene matches: 0. The CDR3 covers 13 residues. The germline CDR1 and CDR2 sequences are LNHNV and YYDKDF (reference sequence). As DNA, the CDR3 is TGTGCCACCAGCAGGGACAGGTCCTACGAGCAGTACTTC. The encoded protein is CATSRDRSYEQYF.

The chain combines TRBV5-6 with TRBJ1-4; a possible D gene is TRBD1 (5 bases). CDR1 SGHDT and CDR2 YYEEEE come from the germline V gene. Trimming left V 4 bases short and J 2 bases short, with 12 bases between. The CDR3 is 15 residues long. The CDR3 reads CASSRQGSTNEKLFF. CDR3 DNA: TGTGCCAGCAGCCGGCAGGGCTCGACTAATGAAAAACTGTTTTTT.

The chain is built from TRBV5-1 and TRBJ1-1; possibly TRBD1 for D (6 bases). The ends were cut back, 2 bases at V and 3 bases at J, with 11 bases in the middle. There are 14 residues in the CDR3. Germline CDR1 reads SGHRS; CDR2 reads YFSETQ. CDR3 bases: TGCGCCAGCAGCTTTCAGGGGCCGGACACTGAAGCTTTCTTT. Protein: CASSFQGPDTEAFF. The full variable domain, with the rest looked up from reference TRBV5-1 and TRBJ1-1, is KAGVTQTPRYLIKTRGQQVTLSCSPISGHRSVSWYQQTPGQGLQFLFEYFSETQRNKGNFPGRFSGRQFSNSRSEMNVSTLELGDSALYLCASSFQGPDTEAFFGQGTRLTVV.

The chain combines TRBV5-4 with TRBJ1-2; tentatively, D is TRBD1 (5 bases). Per the germline V gene, CDR1 is SGHNT and CDR2 is YYREEE (reference sequence). The CDR3 is 13 residues long. V shed 6 bases and J shed 6 bases, with 15 bases lying between them. The CDR3 here is CASTSLWGDGYTF. The CDR3 bases are TGTGCCAGCACATCATTATGGGGGGATGGCTACACCTTC.

The chain joins TRBV27 to TRBJ2-7; 9 nucleotides agree with TRBD2. This CDR3 spans 13 amino acids. Per the germline V gene, CDR1 is MNHEY and CDR2 is SMNVEV (reference sequence). Trimming removed 8 bases from V and 2 bases from J; junction bases left unmatched: 4. Here the CDR3 reads CASARGGPYEQYF. The DNA for the CDR3 is TGTGCCAGCGCGCGGGGGGGCCCCTACGAGCAGTACTTC.

The chain is built from TRBV14 and TRBJ2-1; D gene ambiguous. The length of the CDR3 is 13 residues. The germline gives CDR1 SGHDN, CDR2 FVKESK. Trimming shortened V by 4 bases and J by 3 bases, and 7 bases separated the two germline ends. The CDR3 region has the DNA TGTGCCAGCAGCCCCGACAACTACAATGAGCAGTTCTTC. Translating it yields CASSPDNYNEQFF. The variable domain in full, completed from reference TRBV14 and TRBJ2-1, reads EAGVTQFPSHSVIEKGQTVTLRCDPISGHDNLYWYRRVMGKEIKFLLHFVKESKQDESGMPNNRFLAERTGGTYSTLKVQPAELEDSGVYFCASSPDNYNEQFFGPGTRLTVL.

The sample holds a few counts of this clone. The V and J genes are TRBV7-9 and TRBJ2-7, with 7 positions matching TRBD1. Germline loops: CDR1 SEHNR, CDR2 FQNEAQ (reference sequence). The CDR3 is 14 amino acids. Trimming at V came to 5 bases and at J to 4 bases, leaving 8 bases not matched to a gene. The CDR3 nucleotides are TGTGCCAGCAGCCTCTCCGGGACAGCTTACGAGCAGTACTTC. It is translated as CASSLSGTAYEQYF.

The chain joins TRBV7-6 to TRBJ2-7; 8 bases are shared with TRBD2. CDR1 is SGHVS, CDR2 FNYEAQ, per germline. Losses at the gene ends were 2 bases for V and 5 bases for J; bases not matched to a gene: 5. The CDR3 extends over 14 amino acids. The CDR3 sequence: CASSLRAGEHEQYF. For the CDR3, the DNA is TGTGCCAGCAGCTTACGAGCGGGGGAACACGAGCAGTACTTC.

The chain recombines TRBV7-9 with TRBJ2-4; D perhaps matches TRBD1 (5 bases). The germline V gene has CDR1 SEHNR and CDR2 FQNEAQ (reference sequence). The CDR3 contains 14 residues. V shed 5 bases and J shed 0 bases, with 8 bases lying between them. In nucleotides, the CDR3 is TGTGCCAGCAGCCCACAGGTAGCCAAAAACATTCAGTACTTC. This gives the protein CASSPQVAKNIQYF.

The genes are TRBV6-5 and TRBJ1-6; no reliable D call. The germline CDR1 and CDR2 sequences are MNHEY and SVGAGI. The CDR3 sequence is 13 residues long. The V end lost 6 bases, the J end lost 9 bases, and 12 bases lay between the germline ends. CDR3 sequence: CASRPGLVSPLHF. CDR3 coding DNA: TGTGCCAGCAGGCCTGGTTTAGTTTCACCCCTCCACTTT.

This clone turned up a few times. The chain joins TRBV6-6 to TRBJ1-1, with 9 bases lining up with TRBD1. CDR3 size: 15 residues. The V gene's germline CDR1 is MNHNY and CDR2 SVGAGI (reference sequence). The junction had 7 bases not matched to a gene; V was cut back by 2 bases and J by 6 bases. The CDR3 DNA reads TGTGCCAGCAGTTACGATACAGGGGGCCGGCCTGAAGCTTTCTTT. As protein: CASSYDTGGRPEAFF.

V is TRBV7-8 and J is TRBJ1-1; perhaps TRBD1 as D (5 bases). Per the germline V gene, CDR1 is SGHVS and CDR2 is FQNEAQ. This CDR3 spans 16 amino acids. The V and J ends lost 0 bases and 5 bases respectively, with 16 bases between them. CDR3 in DNA: TGTGCCAGCAGCTTAGCCCTGGGAGGGGTGAGGACTGAAGCTTTCTTT. Its translation is CASSLALGGVRTEAFF.

The chain employs TRBV10-3 and TRBJ2-1, with 15 bases matching TRBD2. With 6 bases clipped from V and 7 bases from J, the junction kept 4 bases outside the gene matches. This CDR3 has 15 amino acids. Looked up from germline, CDR1 is ENHRY and CDR2 is SYGVKD. The CDR3, as DNA: TGTGCCATCAGCGCGGGACTAGCGGGGGGAAATGAGCAGTTCTTC. It encodes CAISAGLAGGNEQFF.

V is TRBV30 and J is TRBJ2-5, with D perhaps matching TRBD1 (6 bases). The end of the DNA aligns better with TRBJ2-7, so the J call may be wrong. Germline V gene data show CDR1 as GTSNPN and CDR2 as SVGIG (reference sequence). The CDR3 is 11 residues long. CDR3 in amino acids: CVLARGYEQYF. DNA of the CDR3: TGTGTCCTAGCCAGGGGCTACGAGCAGTACTTC.

The chain combines TRBV2 with TRBJ1-5; 8 bases are shared with TRBD1. Germline V gene data show CDR1 as SNHLY and CDR2 as FYNNEI. The junction had 4 bases not matched to a gene; V was cut back by 6 bases and J by 9 bases. The CDR3 is 12 amino acids. The CDR3 sequence: CASRGDRGPQHF. CDR3 bases: TGTGCCAGCAGGGGAGACAGGGGGCCCCAGCATTTT.

The chain carries TRBV2 and TRBJ1-5; no firm D call. The CDR3 has 13 residues. The V end lost 7 bases, the J end lost 0 bases, and 7 bases lay between the germline ends. Germline lookup yields CDR1 SNHLY and CDR2 FYNNEI. The CDR3 here is CASMQNSNQPQHF. Written as DNA, the CDR3 is TGTGCCAGCATGCAGAATAGCAATCAGCCCCAGCATTTT.

The chain combines TRBV5-8 with TRBJ1-1; a weak D match, TRBD1 (5 bases). V was cut by 1 base and J by 5 bases, with 12 bases left in between. Germline V gives CDR1 SGHTS, CDR2 YDEGEE. CDR3 length: 14 residues. CDR3 bases: TGTGCCAGCAGCTTGATCCGGGGGGGGACTGAAGCTTTCTTT. Translation: CASSLIRGGTEAFF.